This is a list of T cell receptor beta chains from one sample in a study of T-cell reconstitution after alpha-beta-depleted transplantation in children. TCRdb itself ran the PCR reads through MiXCR, one entry per CDR3 protein. Of 250,000 to 300,000 distinct CDR3 sequences listed, roughly 9.5% are singletons. Here the sequenced sample was PBMCs from the stem cell graft donor, taken from the stem cell graft. These receptors originate from a human donor who donated a stem cell graft to a child with SCID. Each CDR3 is given with its conserved first and last residue. D genes are given only for firm matches. Size tells how often a clone was seen (once, few, many) or the class of an expanded clone, and some rows leave it out.

>13|TRBJ1-1|TRBV12-3/TRBV12-4|-|few
CASAKGGNTEAFF
TGTGCCAGCGCAAAGGGAGGGAACACTGAAGCTTTCTTT
>14|TRBJ2-4|TRBV5-1|TRBD1|-
CASSFDRGRGIQYF
TGCGCCAGCAGCTTCGACAGGGGGCGCGGCATTCAGTACTTC
>17|TRBJ2-1|TRBV12-3/TRBV12-4|-|few
CASSPADRSPLYNEQFF
TGTGCCAGCAGTCCAGCCGACAGGTCCCCCCTATACAATGAGCAGTTCTTC
>15|TRBJ2-7|TRBV7-8|-|-
CASSLIGTQEYEQYF
TGTGCCAGCAGCTTAATTGGGACACAGGAATACGAGCAGTACTTC
>14|TRBJ2-1|TRBV7-2|-|-
CASSSGGRGNEQFF
TGTGCCAGCAGCTCAGGGGGGCGGGGCAATGAGCAGTTCTTC
>14|TRBJ2-2|TRBV2|TRBD1|few
CASSEGQGFRELFF
TGTGCCAGCAGTGAGGGACAGGGCTTTCGGGAGCTGTTTTTT
>15|TRBJ2-7|TRBV5-1|-|-
CASSLGADLPYEQYF
TGCGCCAGCAGCTTGGGGGCAGATCTTCCCTACGAGCAGTACTTC
>14|TRBJ1-1|TRBV29-1|TRBD1|few
CSVTGQGAGTEAFF
TGCAGCGTTACGGGACAGGGGGCGGGCACTGAAGCTTTCTTT
>14|TRBJ1-2|TRBV27|-|few
CASSSAGANYGYTF
TGTGCCAGCAGTTCCGCGGGGGCTAACTATGGCTACACCTTC
>14|TRBJ2-2|TRBV11-2|TRBD1|few
CASSRSTGPGELFF
TGTGCCAGCAGCAGATCGACAGGGCCCGGGGAGCTGTTTTTT
>16|TRBJ2-7|TRBV6-1|TRBD1|few
CASSEETGVGSYEQYF
TGTGCCAGCAGTGAAGAGACAGGGGTGGGCTCCTACGAGCAGTACTTC
>15|TRBJ1-4|TRBV5-5|-|-
CASTTGPTTNEKLFF
TGTGCCAGCACCACCGGGCCAACAACTAATGAAAAACTGTTTTTT
>17|TRBJ2-2|TRBV3-1|TRBD1|many
CASSQVSGQGGTGELFF
TGTGCCAGCAGCCAAGTTTCCGGACAGGGTGGCACCGGGGAGCTGTTTTTT
>16|TRBJ2-3|TRBV11-3|-|-
CASSPRIGGEADTQYF
TGTGCCAGCAGCCCTAGAATAGGGGGTGAAGCAGATACGCAGTATTTT
>15|TRBJ1-3|TRBV9|-|-
CASSADSRFGNTIYF
TGTGCCAGCAGCGCGGATTCCCGATTCGGAAACACCATATATTTT
>14|TRBJ2-1|TRBV7-6|-|few
CASSRRLEWDEQFF
TGTGCCAGCAGCCGTCGACTAGAATGGGATGAGCAGTTCTTC
>14|TRBJ2-7|TRBV10-3|TRBD1|-
CAISGQGSSYEQYF
TGTGCCATCAGTGGACAGGGGTCCTCCTACGAGCAGTACTTC
>14|TRBJ2-1|TRBV29-1|-|many
CSVGGADSYNEQFF
TGCAGCGTTGGGGGCGCAGACTCCTACAATGAGCAGTTCTTC
>17|TRBJ1-5|TRBV15|-|many
CATSGATSGTNYQPQHF
TGTGCCACCAGCGGAGCGACCTCCGGGACAAACTATCAGCCCCAGCATTTT
>16|TRBJ2-1|TRBV5-1|-|-
CASSLRAGATPNEQFF
TGCGCCAGCAGCTTGCGGGCGGGGGCGACACCCAATGAGCAGTTCTTC
>15|TRBJ2-6|TRBV6-1|-|once
CASRPRGTGANVMTF
TGTGCCAGCAGGCCGCGGGGTACCGGGGCCAACGTCATGACTTTC
>16|TRBJ2-6|TRBV7-3|-|-
CASSYPDFSGANVLTF
TGTGCCAGCAGCTACCCGGACTTTTCGGGGGCCAACGTCCTGACTTTC
>15|TRBJ2-7|TRBV27|TRBD1|-
CASSLYRGEFYEQYF
TGTGCCAGCAGCCTATACAGGGGGGAATTCTACGAGCAGTACTTC
>15|TRBJ2-3|TRBV2|TRBD1|few
CASIFLTGSTDTQYF
TGTGCCAGCATCTTCCTGACAGGGAGCACAGATACGCAGTATTTT
>15|TRBJ2-7|TRBV7-2|TRBD2|-
CASSVLAGALYEQYF
TGTGCCAGCAGCGTCCTAGCGGGGGCCCTCTACGAGCAGTACTTC
>14|TRBJ1-5|TRBV7-3|-|few
CASSLVGDNQPQHF
TGTGCCAGCAGCTTAGTAGGGGACAATCAGCCCCAGCATTTT
>13|TRBJ2-3|TRBV24-1|-|-
CATSDFAGDTQYF
TGTGCCACCAGTGATTTCGCGGGGGATACGCAGTATTTT
>13|TRBJ2-3|TRBV10-3|TRBD1|many
CAINGQGTDTQYF
TGTGCCATCAATGGACAGGGCACAGATACGCAGTATTTT
>14|TRBJ1-4|TRBV29-1|-|few
CSVEDPRGNEKLFF
TGCAGCGTTGAAGATCCCCGGGGAAATGAAAAACTGTTTTTT
>13|TRBJ1-5|TRBV20-1|-|many
CSARGWGSQPQHF
TGCAGTGCTAGAGGATGGGGTAGTCAGCCCCAGCATTTT
>17|TRBJ2-1|TRBV12-3/TRBV12-4|TRBD2|few
CASSSRLAGGLGNEQFF
TGTGCCAGCAGTTCGCGACTAGCGGGGGGGCTTGGCAATGAGCAGTTCTTC
>14|TRBJ1-3|TRBV10-3|-|-
CAIRSADSGNTIYF
TGTGCCATCAGGTCGGCAGACTCTGGAAACACCATATATTTT
>12|TRBJ1-1|TRBV7-9|-|few
CASSPGEFEAFF
TGTGCCAGCAGCCCGGGGGAGTTTGAAGCTTTCTTT
>11|TRBJ2-5|TRBV10-2|-|few
CASSSAGTQYF
TGCGCCAGCAGCTCAGCGGGGACCCAGTACTTC
>13|TRBJ1-1|TRBV12-3/TRBV12-4|-|few
CASSRTWGTEAFF
TGTGCCAGCAGTCGGACATGGGGGACCGAAGCTTTCTTT
>15|TRBJ2-2|TRBV11-3|-|many
CASSLGGRATGELFF
TGTGCCAGCAGCTTAGGTGGCAGGGCTACCGGGGAGCTGTTTTTT
>14|TRBJ2-5|TRBV6-1|-|once
CASKQQGWGETQYF
TGTGCCAGCAAGCAGCAGGGATGGGGGGAGACCCAGTACTTC
>13|TRBJ2-5|TRBV15|TRBD2|medium-sized
CATSGIAGETQYF
TGTGCCACCAGCGGAATAGCGGGGGAGACCCAGTACTTC
>15|TRBJ2-7|TRBV6-1|TRBD1|many
CASRQDRGAFYEQYF
TGTGCCAGCAGACAGGACAGGGGGGCGTTCTACGAGCAGTACTTC
>17|TRBJ2-5|TRBV15|TRBD2|-
CATSGWTSGGVGETQYF
TGTGCCACCAGCGGCTGGACTAGCGGGGGTGTAGGAGAGACCCAGTACTTC
>15|TRBJ1-4|TRBV28|-|-
CASSPRTPPNEKLFF
TGTGCCAGCAGTCCGCGGACCCCTCCAAATGAAAAACTGTTTTTT
>14|TRBJ2-7|TRBV27|TRBD1|few
CASSPDRITYEQYF
TGTGCCAGCAGTCCGGACAGGATCACCTACGAGCAGTACTTC
>13|TRBJ1-1|TRBV29-1|-|-
CSVGGRGFTEAFF
TGCAGCGTTGGGGGAAGGGGTTTCACTGAAGCTTTCTTT
>14|TRBJ1-4|TRBV20-1|-|many
CSASPGSTNEKLFF
TGCAGTGCTAGTCCGGGATCAACTAATGAAAAACTGTTTTTT
>17|TRBJ1-2|TRBV12-3/TRBV12-4|-|-
CASTPSTPRLGGYGYTF
TGTGCCAGCACCCCGAGTACCCCCCGCCTGGGAGGATATGGCTACACCTTC
>14|TRBJ1-1|TRBV12-5|TRBD1|-
CASGLTGGSTEAFF
TGTGCTAGTGGCCTAACAGGGGGGAGCACTGAAGCTTTCTTT
>13|TRBJ2-1|TRBV5-1|-|few
CASSWQGFDEQFF
TGCGCCAGCAGCTGGCAGGGTTTCGATGAGCAGTTCTTC
>16|TRBJ2-1|TRBV7-2|TRBD2|few
CASSLESGGAHNEQFF
TGTGCCAGCAGCTTGGAGAGCGGGGGGGCCCATAATGAGCAGTTCTTC
>17|TRBJ2-2|TRBV2|-|few
CASTGTSGVVLVGELFF
TGTGCCAGCACGGGGACGTCTGGAGTCGTTTTGGTCGGGGAGCTGTTTTTT
>13|TRBJ1-4|TRBV29-1|-|many
CSVEGSSLEKLFF
TGCAGCGTTGAAGGTTCTAGTCTCGAAAAACTGTTTTTT
>16|TRBJ2-1|TRBV11-2|TRBD2|few
CASSLEPAGVYNEQFF
TGTGCCAGCAGCTTAGAACCAGCGGGGGTCTACAATGAGCAGTTCTTC
>14|TRBJ2-3|TRBV20-1|TRBD2|once
CSASIAGGVDTQYF
TGCAGTGCTAGTATCGCGGGGGGGGTAGATACGCAGTATTTT
>14|TRBJ2-1|TRBV20-1|TRBD2|-
CSVARPGGYNEQFF
TGCAGTGTCGCTCGCCCGGGGGGCTACAATGAGCAGTTCTTC
>13|TRBJ1-6|TRBV12-3/TRBV12-4|-|few
CASSLGGYSPLHF
TGTGCCAGCAGTTTAGGGGGTTATTCACCCCTCCACTTT
>14|TRBJ2-7|TRBV27|TRBD1|-
CASSLGAGGHEQYF
TGTGCCAGCAGTTTGGGGGCAGGGGGCCACGAGCAGTACTTC
>13|TRBJ2-1|TRBV2|-|few
CASSEYWPNEQFF
TGTGCCAGCAGTGAATATTGGCCGAATGAGCAGTTCTTC
>15|TRBJ2-7|TRBV18|-|few
CASSPRSAGSYEQYF
TGTGCCAGCTCACCACGATCGGCCGGCTCCTACGAGCAGTACTTC
>15|TRBJ2-5|TRBV12-3/TRBV12-4|TRBD2|-
CASSRRLADQETQYF
TGTGCCAGCAGTCGCCGGCTAGCGGACCAAGAGACCCAGTACTTC
>12|TRBJ1-1|TRBV29-1|-|few
CSAPGPKAEAFF
TGCAGCGCGCCGGGACCGAAGGCTGAAGCTTTCTTT